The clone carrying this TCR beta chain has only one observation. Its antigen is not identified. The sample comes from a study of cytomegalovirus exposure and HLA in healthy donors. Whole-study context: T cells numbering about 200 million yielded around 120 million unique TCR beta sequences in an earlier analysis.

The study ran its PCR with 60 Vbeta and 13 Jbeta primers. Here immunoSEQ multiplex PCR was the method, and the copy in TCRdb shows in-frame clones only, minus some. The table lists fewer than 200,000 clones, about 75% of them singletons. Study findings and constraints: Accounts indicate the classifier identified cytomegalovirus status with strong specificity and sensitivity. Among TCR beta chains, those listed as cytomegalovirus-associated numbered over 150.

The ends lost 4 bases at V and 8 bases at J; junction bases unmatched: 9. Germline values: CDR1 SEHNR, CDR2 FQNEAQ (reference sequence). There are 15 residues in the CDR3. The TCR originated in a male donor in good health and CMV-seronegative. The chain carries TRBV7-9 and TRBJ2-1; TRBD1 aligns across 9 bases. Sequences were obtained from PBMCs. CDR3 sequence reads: CASSSRPGQGDEQFF. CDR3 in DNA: TGTGCCAGCAGCTCTAGACCGGGACAGGGTGATGAGCAGTTCTTC. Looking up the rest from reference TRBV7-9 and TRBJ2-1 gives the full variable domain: DTGVSQNPRHKITKRGQNVTFRCDPISEHNRLYWYRQTLGQGPEFLTYFQNEAQLEKSRLLSDRFSAERPKGSFSTLEIQRTEQGDSAMYLCASSSRPGQGDEQFFGPGTRLTVL.